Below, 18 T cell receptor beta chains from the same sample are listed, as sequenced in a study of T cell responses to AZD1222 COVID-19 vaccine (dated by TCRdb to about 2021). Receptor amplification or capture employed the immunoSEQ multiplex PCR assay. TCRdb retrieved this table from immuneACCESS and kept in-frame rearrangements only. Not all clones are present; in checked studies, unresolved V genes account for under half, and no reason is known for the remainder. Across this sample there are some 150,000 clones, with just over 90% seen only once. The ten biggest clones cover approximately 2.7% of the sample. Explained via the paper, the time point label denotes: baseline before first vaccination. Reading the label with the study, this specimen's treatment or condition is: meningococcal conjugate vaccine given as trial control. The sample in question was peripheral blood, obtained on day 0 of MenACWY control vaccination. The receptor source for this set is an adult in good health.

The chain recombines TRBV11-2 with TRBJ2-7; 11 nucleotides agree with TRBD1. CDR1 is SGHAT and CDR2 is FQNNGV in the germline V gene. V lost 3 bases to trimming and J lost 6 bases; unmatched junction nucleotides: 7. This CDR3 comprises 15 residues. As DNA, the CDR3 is TGTGCCAGCAGCTTTAACCGGGACAGGGGGGTCGAGCAGTACTTC. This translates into CASSFNRDRGVEQYF.

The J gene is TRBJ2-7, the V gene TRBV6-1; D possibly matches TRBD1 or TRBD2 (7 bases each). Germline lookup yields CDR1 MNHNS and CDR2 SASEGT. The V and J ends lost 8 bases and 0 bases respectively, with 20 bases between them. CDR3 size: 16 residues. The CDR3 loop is CASGGTDRDYSYEQYF. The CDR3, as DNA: TGTGCCAGCGGTGGGACCGACAGGGACTACTCCTACGAGCAGTACTTC.

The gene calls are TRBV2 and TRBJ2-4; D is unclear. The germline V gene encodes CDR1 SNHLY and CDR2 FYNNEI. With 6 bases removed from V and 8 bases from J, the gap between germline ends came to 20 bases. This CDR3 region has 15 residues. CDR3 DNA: TGTGCCAGCAGACCTGCCCCCCGTCAAACCGACATTCAGTACTTC. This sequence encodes CASRPAPRQTDIQYF.

The CDR3 protein is CASSAQGNQPQHF. The CDR3 region has the DNA TGCGCCAGCAGTGCTCAAGGGAATCAGCCCCAGCATTTT. This chain connects TRBV10-2 to TRBJ1-5, with D uncertain. In germline, CDR1 is WSHSY, CDR2 SAAADI. The CDR3 has 13 amino acids. Trimming took 4 bases from V and 4 from J, leaving 8 bases between them.

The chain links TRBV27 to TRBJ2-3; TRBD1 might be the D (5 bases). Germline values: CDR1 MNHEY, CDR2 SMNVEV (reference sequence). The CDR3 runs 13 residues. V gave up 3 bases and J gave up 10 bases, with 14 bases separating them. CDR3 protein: CASSLGRDSPQYF. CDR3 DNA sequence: TGTGCCAGCAGTTTGGGCAGGGATTCTCCGCAGTATTTT.

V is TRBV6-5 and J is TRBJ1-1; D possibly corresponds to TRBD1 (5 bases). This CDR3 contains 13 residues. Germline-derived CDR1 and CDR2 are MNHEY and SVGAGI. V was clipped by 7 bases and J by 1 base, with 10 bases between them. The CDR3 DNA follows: TGTGCCAGCAAGAGAGGGGCGAACACTGAAGCTTTCTTT. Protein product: CASKRGANTEAFF.

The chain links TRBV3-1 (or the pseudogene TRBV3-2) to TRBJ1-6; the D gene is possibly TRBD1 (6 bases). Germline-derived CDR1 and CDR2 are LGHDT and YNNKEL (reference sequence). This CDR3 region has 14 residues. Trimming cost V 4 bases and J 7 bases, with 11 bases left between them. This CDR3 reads CASSLQGGNSPLHF. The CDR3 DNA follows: TGTGCCAGCAGCCTACAGGGTGGGAATTCACCCCTCCACTTT.

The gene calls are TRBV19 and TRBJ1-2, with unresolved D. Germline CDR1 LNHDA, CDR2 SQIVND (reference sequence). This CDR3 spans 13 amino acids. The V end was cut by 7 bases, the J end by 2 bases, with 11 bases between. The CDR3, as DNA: TGTGCCAGTATTGGGCAGGAAAACTATGGCTACACCTTC. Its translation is CASIGQENYGYTF.

CDR3 DNA sequence: TGTGCCAGCAGCAAGGTTCCAGGGGGCATGGAAAAACTGTTTTTT. This encodes CASSKVPGGMEKLFF. The chain is built from TRBV21-1 and TRBJ1-4; TRBD1, the table's D call, was not compared with the DNA. TRBV21-1 is annotated as a pseudogene. This CDR3 is built from 15 residues.

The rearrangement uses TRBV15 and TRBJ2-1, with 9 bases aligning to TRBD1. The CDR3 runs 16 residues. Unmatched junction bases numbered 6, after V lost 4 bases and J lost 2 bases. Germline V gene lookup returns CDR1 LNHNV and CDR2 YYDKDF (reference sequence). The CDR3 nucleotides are TGTGCCACCAGCACCACCGGGACAGGGACCTACAATGAGCAGTTCTTC. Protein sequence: CATSTTGTGTYNEQFF.

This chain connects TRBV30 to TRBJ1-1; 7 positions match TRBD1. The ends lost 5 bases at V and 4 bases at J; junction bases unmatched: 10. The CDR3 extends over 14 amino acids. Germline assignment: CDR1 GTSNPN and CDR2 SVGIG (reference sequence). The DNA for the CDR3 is TGTGCCTGGCTCCCACAGGGGCGAGGCACTGAAGCTTTCTTT. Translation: CAWLPQGRGTEAFF.

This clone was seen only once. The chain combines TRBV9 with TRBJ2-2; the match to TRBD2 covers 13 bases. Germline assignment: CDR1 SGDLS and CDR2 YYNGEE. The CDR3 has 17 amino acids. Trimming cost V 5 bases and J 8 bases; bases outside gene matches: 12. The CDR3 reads CASSPTGTSGVGGELFF. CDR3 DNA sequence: TGTGCCAGCAGTCCTACCGGGACTAGCGGGGTAGGGGGGGAGCTGTTTTTT.

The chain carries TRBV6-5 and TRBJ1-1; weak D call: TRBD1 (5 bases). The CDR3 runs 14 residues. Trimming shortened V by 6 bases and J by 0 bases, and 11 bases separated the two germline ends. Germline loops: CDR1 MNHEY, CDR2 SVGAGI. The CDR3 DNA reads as TGTGCCAGCAGGACCGGGACGGTGAACACTGAAGCTTTCTTT. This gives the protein CASRTGTVNTEAFF.

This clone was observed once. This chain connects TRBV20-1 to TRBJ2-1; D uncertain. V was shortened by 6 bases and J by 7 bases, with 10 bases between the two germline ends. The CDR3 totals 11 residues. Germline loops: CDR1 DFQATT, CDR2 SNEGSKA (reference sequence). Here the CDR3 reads CSAISENEQFF. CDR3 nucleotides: TGCAGTGCAATCTCTGAGAATGAGCAGTTCTTC.

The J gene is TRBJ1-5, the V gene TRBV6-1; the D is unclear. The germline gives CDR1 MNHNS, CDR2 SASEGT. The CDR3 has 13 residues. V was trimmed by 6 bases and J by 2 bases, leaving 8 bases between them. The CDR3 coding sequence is TGTGCCAGCAGGACTAGCGGCAATCAGCCCCAGCATTTT. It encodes CASRTSGNQPQHF.

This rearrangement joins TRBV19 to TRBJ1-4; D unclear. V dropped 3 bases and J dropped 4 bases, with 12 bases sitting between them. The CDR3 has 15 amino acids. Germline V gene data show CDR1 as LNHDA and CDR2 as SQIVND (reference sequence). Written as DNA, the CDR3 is TGTGCCAGTAGTATTATAGGGCGGAATAATGAAAAACTGTTTTTT. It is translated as CASSIIGRNNEKLFF.

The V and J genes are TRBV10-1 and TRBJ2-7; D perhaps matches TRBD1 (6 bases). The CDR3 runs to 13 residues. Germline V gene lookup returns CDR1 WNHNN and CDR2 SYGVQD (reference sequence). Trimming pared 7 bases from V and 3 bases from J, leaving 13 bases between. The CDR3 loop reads CASTVPGHYEQYF. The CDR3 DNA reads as TGCGCCAGCACCGTCCCGGGACACTACGAGCAGTACTTC.

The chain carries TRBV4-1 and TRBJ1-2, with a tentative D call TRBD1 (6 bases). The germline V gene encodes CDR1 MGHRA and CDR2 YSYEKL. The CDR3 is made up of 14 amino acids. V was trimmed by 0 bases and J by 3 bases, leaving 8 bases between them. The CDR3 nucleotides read TGCGCCAGCAGCCAAGATCAGGGGTACTATGGCTACACCTTC. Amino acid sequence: CASSQDQGYYGYTF.